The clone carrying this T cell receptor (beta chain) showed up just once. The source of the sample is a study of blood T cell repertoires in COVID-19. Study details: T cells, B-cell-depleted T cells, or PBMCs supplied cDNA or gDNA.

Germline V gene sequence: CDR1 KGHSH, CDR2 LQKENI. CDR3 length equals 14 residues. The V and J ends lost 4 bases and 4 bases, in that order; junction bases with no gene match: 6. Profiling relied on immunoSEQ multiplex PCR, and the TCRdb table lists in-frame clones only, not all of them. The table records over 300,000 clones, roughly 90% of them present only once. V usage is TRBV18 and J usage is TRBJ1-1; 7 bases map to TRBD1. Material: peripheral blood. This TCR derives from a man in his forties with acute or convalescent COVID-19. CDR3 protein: CASSQGAQGTEAFF. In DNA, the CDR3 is TGTGCCAGCTCACAGGGGGCGCAGGGCACTGAAGCTTTCTTT.